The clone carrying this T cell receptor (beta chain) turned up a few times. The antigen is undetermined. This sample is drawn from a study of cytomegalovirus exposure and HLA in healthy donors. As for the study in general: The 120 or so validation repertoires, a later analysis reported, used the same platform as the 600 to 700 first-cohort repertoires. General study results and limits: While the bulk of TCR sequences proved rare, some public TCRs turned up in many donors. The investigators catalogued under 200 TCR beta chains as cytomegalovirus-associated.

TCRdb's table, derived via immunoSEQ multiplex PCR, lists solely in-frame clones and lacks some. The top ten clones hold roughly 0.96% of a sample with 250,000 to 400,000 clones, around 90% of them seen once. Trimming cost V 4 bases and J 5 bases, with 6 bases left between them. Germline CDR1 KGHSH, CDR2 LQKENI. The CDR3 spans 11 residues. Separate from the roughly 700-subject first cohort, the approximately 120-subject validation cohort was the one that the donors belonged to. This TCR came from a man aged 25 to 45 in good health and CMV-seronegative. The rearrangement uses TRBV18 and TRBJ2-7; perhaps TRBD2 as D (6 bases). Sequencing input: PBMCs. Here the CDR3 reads CASSRGDEQYF. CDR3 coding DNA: TGTGCCAGCTCACGGGGGGACGAGCAGTACTTC.